A selection of T cell receptor beta chains follows, all from one sample in a study of blood T cell repertoires in COVID-19. Using immunoSEQ multiplex PCR, the repertoire was profiled, and TCRdb retains in-frame clones only, with some absent. The sample has about 180,000 clones, about 79% seen once. The sequenced material came from peripheral blood. The receptors originated from a woman aged 70-85 years with acute or convalescent COVID-19. Each CDR3 is given with its conserved first and last residue. Fields, in order: clone size, J gene, CDR3 length, D gene, V gene, CDR3 DNA, CDR3 protein. The D gene is left open where the match is weak. Clone size appears in some rows only: once, few, many, or a class for an expanded clone.

size: -
J: TRBJ2-3
length: 16
D: -
V: TRBV2
DNA: TGTGCCAGCAGTGCTACTTCCCCGCGGATCACAGATACGCAGTATTTT
CDR3: CASSATSPRITDTQYF

size: -
J: TRBJ2-1
length: 19
D: TRBD2
V: TRBV19
DNA: TGTGCCAGTAGTATAGCCCTCCAACCCCTAGCGGGACACTACAATGAGCAGTTCTTC
CDR3: CASSIALQPLAGHYNEQFF

size: -
J: TRBJ1-1
length: 13
D: -
V: TRBV28
DNA: TGTGCCAGCAGTTCAACAGGGATTGGTGAAGCTTTCTTT
CDR3: CASSSTGIGEAFF

size: few
J: TRBJ2-7
length: 15
D: -
V: TRBV4-1
DNA: TGCGCCAGCAGCCGACTACCGGACGGCCCCATGGAGCAGTACTTC
CDR3: CASSRLPDGPMEQYF

size: -
J: TRBJ2-7
length: 14
D: TRBD1
V: TRBV19
DNA: TGTGCCAGTAGCCCCGGGACAGGACTCAACGAGCAGTACTTC
CDR3: CASSPGTGLNEQYF

size: few
J: TRBJ2-1
length: 12
D: TRBD2
V: TRBV5-1
DNA: TGCGCCAGCAGCAGGACTAGCAATGAGCAGTTCTTC
CDR3: CASSRTSNEQFF

size: -
J: TRBJ1-4
length: 15
D: -
V: TRBV7-9
DNA: TGTGCCAGCAGCCCCCCAGTTGCAACTAATGAAAAACTGTTTTTT
CDR3: CASSPPVATNEKLFF

size: -
J: TRBJ2-2
length: 17
D: TRBD1
V: TRBV5-1
DNA: TGCGCCAGCAGCTCATCCGGGACAGGAGCGAACACCGGGGAGCTGTTTTTT
CDR3: CASSSSGTGANTGELFF

size: -
J: TRBJ1-5
length: 15
D: -
V: TRBV7-9
DNA: TGTGCCAGCAGCTCGGGACAATTTGGCAATCAGCCCCAGCATTTT
CDR3: CASSSGQFGNQPQHF

size: -
J: TRBJ2-2
length: 13
D: -
V: TRBV10-1
DNA: TGCGCCAGCGCAGTGTCGGGAACCGGGGAGCTGTTTTTT
CDR3: CASAVSGTGELFF

size: -
J: TRBJ1-2
length: 16
D: -
V: TRBV18
DNA: TGTGCCAGCTCACCTGGAGGGCCGCATCAGTCGGATGGCTACACCTTC
CDR3: CASSPGGPHQSDGYTF

size: once
J: TRBJ2-7
length: 15
D: TRBD2
V: TRBV3-1/TRBV3-2
DNA: TGTGCCAGCAGCCGAGTGGGCGGGAGGGCCTGGGAGCAGTACTTC
CDR3: CASSRVGGRAWEQYF

size: -
J: TRBJ1-5
length: 14
D: TRBD1
V: TRBV5-6
DNA: TGTGCCAGCAGCCGGACAGGGGGCAATCAGCCCCAGCATTTT
CDR3: CASSRTGGNQPQHF

size: -
J: TRBJ2-1
length: 16
D: TRBD2
V: TRBV10-3
DNA: TGTGCCATCACTCCCTCCACTAGCGGGAGTTACAATGAGCAGTTCTTC
CDR3: CAITPSTSGSYNEQFF